The rows below give T cell receptor beta chains drawn from one sample of a study of CD8 T cells in Susac syndrome. One entry per CDR3 protein results from TCRdb running MiXCR on the immunoSEQ multiplex PCR reads. The sample shows some 200,000 distinct CDR3 sequences, around 96% of them seen only once. What was sequenced was CD4+ T cells from PBMCs. The receptors shown here come from a human donor with multiple sclerosis. Both conserved end residues are part of each CDR3. The D gene is left open where the match is weak. Size tells how often a clone was seen (once, few, many) or the class of an expanded clone, and some rows leave it out.

D,V,size,J,DNA,CDR3
.,TRBV7-2,.,TRBJ2-6,TGTGCCAGCACCCCAATGGAGGCCAACGTCCTGACTTTC,CASTPMEANVLTF
.,TRBV20-1,.,TRBJ1-4,TGCAGTGCTAGAGGCCCGACTGTTGATAATGAAAAACTGTTTTTT,CSARGPTVDNEKLFF
.,TRBV20-1,.,TRBJ2-2,TGCAGTGCCCGACGTAATGGCGGGGAGCTGTTTTTT,CSARRNGGELFF
.,TRBV29-1,.,TRBJ2-7,TGCAGCGTTGAGGGGCAAGCCTACGAGCAGTACTTC,CSVEGQAYEQYF
.,TRBV7-9,few,TRBJ2-7,TGTGCCAGCAGTCGGGGCCACGAGCAGTACTTC,CASSRGHEQYF
TRBD1,TRBV5-1,.,TRBJ2-7,TGCGCCAGCAGTGAAGGACAGGGCGCCGTTTACGAGCAGTACTTC,CASSEGQGAVYEQYF
.,TRBV7-3,.,TRBJ2-3,TGTGCCAGCAGTAAAGGGGGGCGGCTGGATACGCAGTATTTT,CASSKGGRLDTQYF
.,TRBV5-1,.,TRBJ2-3,TGCGCCAGCAGCTTGGCCCTAACGGGGCATACGCAGTATTTT,CASSLALTGHTQYF
TRBD1,TRBV6-5,once,TRBJ2-1,TGTGCCAGCAGTTTCGGGTCCGACAGGGCCAATGAGCAGTTCTTC,CASSFGSDRANEQFF
TRBD2,TRBV7-6,.,TRBJ2-5,TGTGCCAGCAGCCGCAGCGGGGGGCCCTCAGAGACCCAGTACTTC,CASSRSGGPSETQYF
.,TRBV29-1,.,TRBJ2-1,TGCAGCGTTGTTGGCAATGAGCAGTTCTTC,CSVVGNEQFF
.,TRBV5-6,.,TRBJ1-2,TGTGCCAGCAGCTTGGAAGGGGGTGACTATGGCTACACCTTC,CASSLEGGDYGYTF
.,TRBV11-2,.,TRBJ2-5,TGTGCCAGCAGCCGCCGGGACATCGGGGCCCAGTACTTC,CASSRRDIGAQYF
.,TRBV29-1,once,TRBJ1-2,TGCAGCGTTGAAGTATATTCCACTCTGGGCTACACCTTC,CSVEVYSTLGYTF
.,TRBV28,.,TRBJ2-1,TGTGCCAGCACTGGCGACCCGTACAATGAGCAGTTCTTC,CASTGDPYNEQFF
TRBD2,TRBV30,once,TRBJ2-1,TGTGCCTGGAGTGTACAACGACTAGCGGATAATGAGCAGTTCTTC,CAWSVQRLADNEQFF